These 32 T cell receptor beta chains came from one sample sequenced in a study of response to subunit inactivated influenza vaccine. TCRdb passed the RT-PCR reads through MiXCR, listing each CDR3 protein once. The data show 400,000 to 650,000 distinct CDR3 sequences, about 7.2% seen once. Specimen: PBMCs from blood, collected roughly 24 months after vaccination. These receptors were collected from a man in his fifties or sixties who received an inactivated influenza vaccine.

This clonotype has only a few counts. The J gene is TRBJ2-2, the V gene TRBV29-1; 7 nucleotides line up with TRBD1. The CDR3 has 18 residues. Per germline, CDR1 SQVTM and CDR2 ANQGSEA. Unmatched junction bases numbered 18, after V lost 5 bases and J lost 3 bases. CDR3 sequence (DNA): TGCAGCGTTCGGGCCGTGGCAGGGGGAATATCCGACACCGGGGAGCTGTTTTTT. As protein: CSVRAVAGGISDTGELFF.

This clonotype was found many times. V usage is TRBV4-2 and J usage is TRBJ2-1, with 16 bases identical to TRBD2. The CDR3 runs to 18 residues. Germline lookup yields CDR1 LGHNA and CDR2 YNFKEQ. With V trimmed by 2 bases and J by 4 bases, 5 bases remained unmatched. CDR3 protein: CASSQSGLAGGPYNEQFF. CDR3 DNA sequence: TGTGCCAGCAGCCAATCGGGACTAGCGGGAGGGCCTTACAATGAGCAGTTCTTC.

This clonotype has ten or more counts. V and J are TRBV20-1 and TRBJ2-3, with D hard to call. CDR1 is DFQATT and CDR2 is SNEGSKA in the germline V gene (reference sequence). V was trimmed by 3 bases and J by 0 bases, leaving 13 bases between them. There are 15 residues in the CDR3. This chain's CDR3 is CSASLVLRSTDTQYF. CDR3 DNA sequence: TGCAGTGCTAGTCTGGTCCTACGGAGCACAGATACGCAGTATTTT.

This clonotype was observed at least ten times. V and J are TRBV7-9 and TRBJ2-5; no firm D call. This CDR3 comprises 14 residues. Germline V lookup: CDR1 SEHNR, CDR2 FQNEAQ (reference sequence). The ends were cut back, 0 bases at V and 3 bases at J, with 8 bases in the middle. Written as DNA, the CDR3 is TGTGCCAGCAGCTTAGCTGTGAGAGAAGAGACCCAGTACTTC. Translating it yields CASSLAVREETQYF.

The rearrangement joins TRBV7-2 to TRBJ2-1; 13 positions match TRBD2. The CDR3 sequence is 16 residues long. V lost 5 bases, J lost 7 bases, and 8 bases stayed unmatched. The germline gives CDR1 SGHTA, CDR2 FQGNSA. CDR3 nucleotide sequence: TGTGCCAGCAGCCCTCTGCGACTAGCGGGAGGTAATGAGCAGTTCTTC. Translating gives CASSPLRLAGGNEQFF.

The rearrangement uses TRBV6-2 or TRBV6-3 and TRBJ2-1, with 8 bases matching TRBD2. The V segment lost 4 bases and the J segment 12 bases; nucleotides outside the gene matches: 14. Germline V lookup: CDR1 MNHEY, CDR2 SVGEGT. The CDR3 has 15 residues. This CDR3 is CASSFPGTRKSAQFF. The CDR3 bases are TGTGCCAGCAGTTTTCCCGGGACTAGAAAATCCGCGCAGTTCTTC.

This clonotype was counted a few times. The chain links TRBV29-1 to TRBJ2-1, with 10 bases that match TRBD2. CDR3 length equals 12 residues. Germline-derived CDR1 and CDR2 are SQVTM and ANQGSEA. CDR3 sequence: CSSGRPYNEQFF. In nucleotides, the CDR3 is TGCAGTAGCGGGAGGCCGTACAATGAGCAGTTCTTC.

The sample holds a few counts of this clonotype. The chain employs TRBV20-1 and TRBJ2-1, with a weak D call TRBD2 (7 bases). V was cut by 6 bases and J by 8 bases, with 20 bases left in between. CDR1 is DFQATT and CDR2 is SNEGSKA in the germline V gene (reference sequence). The CDR3 loop spans 14 amino acids. In DNA, the CDR3 is TGCAGTGCCAAGAGGGGGGAGGGCCGGGATGAGCAGTTCTTC. It yields the protein CSAKRGEGRDEQFF.

This clonotype was detected ten times or more. CDR3 loop: CASSPVLGEQYF. The CDR3 DNA reads TGTGCCAGCTCACCCGTCCTAGGCGAGCAGTACTTC. The V and J genes are TRBV18 and TRBJ2-7; D is ambiguous. V lost 3 bases, J lost 6 bases, and 9 bases lay in between. The CDR3 loop spans 12 amino acids. The germline V gene has CDR1 KGHSH and CDR2 LQKENI.

This clonotype was found many times. The rearrangement joins TRBV12-3 or TRBV12-4 to TRBJ1-1; D unclear. Trimming stripped 5 bases from V and 8 bases from J, with 18 bases between. This CDR3 comprises 14 residues. The CDR3 nucleotides are TGTGCCAGCAGTCCCGGGGTCTCTATGAGCGAAGCTTTCTTT. This codes for CASSPGVSMSEAFF.

The table lists this clonotype with a few counts. The chain couples TRBV30 to TRBJ2-1; D is unresolved. The germline V gene encodes CDR1 GTSNPN and CDR2 SVGIG (reference sequence). This CDR3 is built from 15 residues. Trimming took off 2 bases at V and 0 bases at J, with 11 bases between the two ends. The CDR3 coding sequence is TGTGCCTGGAGTTTGGGCACCGACTCCTACAATGAGCAGTTCTTC. Protein sequence: CAWSLGTDSYNEQFF.

In its sample, this clonotype was seen a few times. V and J are TRBV28 and TRBJ1-2; 10 positions agree with TRBD1. V lost 4 bases to trimming and J lost 7 bases; unmatched junction nucleotides: 9. This CDR3 has 15 residues. Germline CDR1 reads MDHEN; CDR2 reads SYDVKM. The CDR3 nucleotides read TGTGCCAGCAGTTCCGCTGACAGGGGGCACGGTGGCTACACCTTC. Encoded protein: CASSSADRGHGGYTF.

This clonotype occurred many times. The chain couples TRBV20-1 to TRBJ2-3; D unclear. The V gene lost 1 base and the J gene lost 0 bases, with 5 bases spanning the gap. CDR1 and CDR2 (germline): DFQATT, SNEGSKA (reference sequence). The CDR3 totals 13 residues. The CDR3 DNA reads as TGCAGTGCTAGAGTTCTGAGCACAGATACGCAGTATTTT. Translation: CSARVLSTDTQYF.

In its sample, this clonotype was seen once. This may stem from a read error, because a much larger clone lies one nucleotide away. The CDR3 spells CRAPRDGENIQYF. CDR3 sequence (DNA): TGCCGTGCGCCCCGGGACGGGGAAAACATTCAGTACTTC. The chain uses TRBV20-1 and TRBJ2-4; TRBD1 or TRBD2 may be the D gene (5 bases each). The germline CDR1 and CDR2 sequences are DFQATT and SNEGSKA (reference sequence). The CDR3 is made up of 13 amino acids.

This clonotype showed up many times. CDR3 residues: CSVAYVDTQYF. In nucleotides, the CDR3 is TGCAGCGTGGCGTACGTCGATACGCAGTATTTT. The genes are TRBV29-1 and TRBJ2-3, with D hard to call. Trimming removed 6 bases from V and 6 bases from J, with 10 bases in between. Per germline, CDR1 SQVTM and CDR2 ANQGSEA. The CDR3 consists of 11 residues.

Ten or more counts support this clonotype. V gene TRBV4-2 combines with J gene TRBJ2-7; D call uncertain. CDR3 length: 15 amino acids. CDR1 is LGHNA and CDR2 is YNFKEQ in the germline V gene. The V and J ends lost 1 base and 2 bases respectively, with 12 bases between them. The CDR3 sequence is CASSQAASQPYEQYF. CDR3 coding DNA: TGTGCCAGCAGCCAAGCAGCCTCCCAGCCCTACGAGCAGTACTTC.

This clonotype has more than one count but fewer than ten. This chain connects TRBV11-3 to TRBJ2-1, with unresolved D. Trimming shortened V by 4 bases and J by 8 bases, and 15 bases separated the two germline ends. CDR3 length: 14 residues. Germline V gives CDR1 SGHNT, CDR2 YENEEA. Here the CDR3 reads CASSSSSVSDEQFF. The CDR3 DNA is TGTGCCAGCAGCTCGTCGTCGGTGTCTGATGAGCAGTTCTTC.

The chain employs TRBV7-9 and TRBJ2-7; weak D call: TRBD2 (7 bases). The germline V gene has CDR1 SEHNR and CDR2 FQNEAQ (reference sequence). The CDR3 loop spans 15 amino acids. V lost 5 bases and J lost 2, with 16 bases in between. CDR3 coding DNA: TGTGCCAGCAGCCCGTCGGGGGGCAATACCTACGAGCAGTACTTC. Protein sequence: CASSPSGGNTYEQYF.

This clonotype was recorded a few times. V is TRBV7-8 and J is TRBJ1-5, with TRBD1 matching 9 bases. CDR3 length: 16 residues. Trimming took 1 base from V and 1 from J; bases not matched to a gene: 2. In germline, CDR1 is SGHVS, CDR2 FQNEAQ. CDR3 nucleotides: TGTGCCAGCAGCTTAGTTGGACAGGGGAGCAATCAGCCCCAGCATTTT. Amino acid sequence: CASSLVGQGSNQPQHF. The full variable domain, completed using reference TRBV7-8 and TRBJ1-5, is GAGVSQSPRYKVAKRGQDVALRCDPISGHVSLFWYQQALGQGPEFLTYFQNEAQLDKSGLPSDRFFAERPEGSVSTLKIQRTQQEDSAVYLCASSLVGQGSNQPQHFGDGTRLSIL.

This clonotype was picked up many times. The chain joins TRBV20-1 to TRBJ2-7; D gene unclear. V was clipped by 1 base and J by 3 bases, with 16 bases between them. CDR1 and CDR2 (germline): DFQATT, SNEGSKA (reference sequence). The CDR3 sequence is 15 residues long. The CDR3 here is CSARVRRNGFYEQYF. The CDR3 DNA reads as TGCAGTGCTAGAGTGCGTCGGAATGGTTTCTACGAGCAGTACTTC.

Ten or more counts support this clonotype. The chain recombines TRBV5-1 with TRBJ1-6, with 7 bases aligning to TRBD1. This CDR3 has 14 residues. Germline CDR1 is SGHRS and CDR2 is YFSETQ. V gave up 7 bases and J gave up 7 bases; unmatched junction bases: 8. The chain's CDR3 is CASRQGSGNSPLHF. DNA of the CDR3: TGCGCCAGCCGACAGGGAAGTGGCAATTCACCCCTCCACTTT.

This clonotype was observed at least ten times. The rearrangement links TRBV6-2 or TRBV6-3 to TRBJ1-1; D perhaps matches TRBD1 (5 bases). Trimming stripped 7 bases from V and 4 bases from J, with 16 bases between. CDR1 is MNHEY and CDR2 is SVGEGT in the germline V gene. This CDR3 region has 14 residues. The CDR3 sequence: CASTELGGFTEAFF. CDR3 sequence (DNA): TGTGCCAGCACTGAGTTGGGGGGTTTCACTGAAGCTTTCTTT.

In its sample, this clonotype was seen many times. The gene calls are TRBV5-1 and TRBJ2-5; weak D call: TRBD2 (6 bases). This CDR3 comprises 16 residues. In germline, CDR1 is SGHRS, CDR2 YFSETQ. Between the trimmed V and J ends, which lost 1 base and 1 base, there was a span of 14 bases. The CDR3 loop is CASSLFGSVGQETQYF. The CDR3, as DNA: TGCGCCAGCAGCTTGTTCGGGAGTGTTGGCCAAGAGACCCAGTACTTC.

This clonotype was counted between two and nine times. This chain uses TRBV7-9 with TRBJ2-1, with D tentatively TRBD2 (5 bases). The germline CDR1 and CDR2 sequences are SEHNR and FQNEAQ (reference sequence). The V gene lost 5 bases and the J gene lost 7 bases, with 15 bases spanning the gap. The CDR3 is made up of 14 amino acids. In nucleotides, the CDR3 is TGTGCCAGCAGCCGAAGTGCTAGCAGGAATGAGCAGTTCTTC. It is translated as CASSRSASRNEQFF.

The chain recombines TRBV11-2 with TRBJ2-5; D is tentatively TRBD1 or TRBD2 (6 bases each). Trimming stripped 4 bases from V and 7 bases from J, with 16 bases between. Germline values: CDR1 SGHAT, CDR2 FQNNGV. The CDR3 sequence is 14 residues long. The CDR3 here is CASSWGRGRATQYF. In DNA form, the CDR3 reads TGTGCCAGCAGCTGGGGGCGGGGTAGGGCGACCCAGTACTTC.

This clonotype was counted at least ten times. This chain links TRBV24-1 with TRBJ2-1; 7 bases are shared with TRBD1. The CDR3 has 15 amino acids. Germline trimming cut 5 bases from V and 6 bases from J; bases unmatched to any gene: 9. Looked up from germline, CDR1 is KGHDR and CDR2 is SFDVKD. The CDR3 DNA is TGTGCCACCAGTGCAATAGGGGGCCGGGGCAATGAGCAGTTCTTC. Translation: CATSAIGGRGNEQFF.

The genes are TRBV3-1 and TRBJ1-1; 9 nucleotides align to TRBD1. The CDR3 has 15 amino acids. With 5 bases clipped from V and 4 bases from J, the junction kept 8 bases outside the gene matches. Germline loops: CDR1 LGHDT, CDR2 YNNKEL (reference sequence). The CDR3 sequence: CASSDRDRVATEAFF. In DNA form, the CDR3 reads TGTGCCAGCAGCGACCGGGACAGGGTGGCCACTGAAGCTTTCTTT.

The V gene is TRBV6-1, the J gene TRBJ2-1, with D possibly being TRBD2 (6 bases). The CDR3 is made up of 14 amino acids. V was cut by 6 bases and J by 0 bases, with 9 bases left in between. Germline assignment: CDR1 MNHNS and CDR2 SASEGT. CDR3 amino acids: CASSKRVSYNEQFF. The CDR3 DNA reads as TGTGCCAGCAGCAAGCGGGTCTCCTACAATGAGCAGTTCTTC.

This clonotype was observed at least ten times. The chain uses TRBV12-3 or TRBV12-4 and TRBJ2-7; D may be TRBD1 (5 bases). Trimming removed 9 bases from V and 7 bases from J, with 16 bases in between. The CDR3 spans 12 residues. The CDR3: CASSGRAGEQYF. Here the CDR3 DNA reads TGTGCCAGTAGTGGCAGGGCCGGGGAGCAGTACTTC.

V is TRBV15 and J is TRBJ2-5; D ambiguous. This CDR3 contains 15 residues. Per the germline V gene, CDR1 is LNHNV and CDR2 is YYDKDF (reference sequence). V dropped 0 bases and J dropped 3 bases, with 11 bases sitting between them. The CDR3 DNA reads TGTGCCACCAGCAGAGATCTTGGCCTCGAAGAGACCCAGTACTTC. This codes for CATSRDLGLEETQYF.

The sample holds many counts of this clonotype. V and J are TRBV29-1 and TRBJ2-3, with TRBD1 matching 7 bases. The CDR3 covers 14 residues. The germline gives CDR1 SQVTM, CDR2 ANQGSEA. V shed 4 bases, J shed 3 bases, and the junction held 7 bases outside the gene matches. This chain's CDR3 is CSVGAQGQTDTQYF. In DNA, the CDR3 is TGCAGCGTTGGGGCACAGGGGCAGACAGATACGCAGTATTTT.

This clonotype was observed a few times. The gene calls are TRBV4-3 and TRBJ2-7; D is uncertain. The CDR3 contains 14 residues. V lost 0 bases and J 3 bases, leaving 9 bases between the germline ends. Germline CDR1 LGHNA, CDR2 YSLEER. For the CDR3, the DNA is TGCGCCAGCAGCCAAGATTCCCGAGGCTACGAGCAGTACTTC. It encodes CASSQDSRGYEQYF.